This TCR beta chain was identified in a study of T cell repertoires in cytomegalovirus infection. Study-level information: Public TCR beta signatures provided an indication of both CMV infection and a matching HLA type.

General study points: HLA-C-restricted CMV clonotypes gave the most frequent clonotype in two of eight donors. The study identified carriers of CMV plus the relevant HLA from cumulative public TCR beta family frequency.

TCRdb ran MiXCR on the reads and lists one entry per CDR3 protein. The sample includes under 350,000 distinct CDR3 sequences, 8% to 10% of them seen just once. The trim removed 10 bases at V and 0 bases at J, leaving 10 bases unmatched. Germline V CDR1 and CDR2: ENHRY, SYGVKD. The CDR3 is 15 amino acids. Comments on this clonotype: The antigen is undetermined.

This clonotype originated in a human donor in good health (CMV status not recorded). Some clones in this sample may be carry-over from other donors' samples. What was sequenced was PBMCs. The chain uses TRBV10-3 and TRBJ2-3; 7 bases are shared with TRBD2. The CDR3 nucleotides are TGTGCCACCCGACTAGCCGCGGTTAGCACAGATACGCAGTATTTT. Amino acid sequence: CATRLAAVSTDTQYF.